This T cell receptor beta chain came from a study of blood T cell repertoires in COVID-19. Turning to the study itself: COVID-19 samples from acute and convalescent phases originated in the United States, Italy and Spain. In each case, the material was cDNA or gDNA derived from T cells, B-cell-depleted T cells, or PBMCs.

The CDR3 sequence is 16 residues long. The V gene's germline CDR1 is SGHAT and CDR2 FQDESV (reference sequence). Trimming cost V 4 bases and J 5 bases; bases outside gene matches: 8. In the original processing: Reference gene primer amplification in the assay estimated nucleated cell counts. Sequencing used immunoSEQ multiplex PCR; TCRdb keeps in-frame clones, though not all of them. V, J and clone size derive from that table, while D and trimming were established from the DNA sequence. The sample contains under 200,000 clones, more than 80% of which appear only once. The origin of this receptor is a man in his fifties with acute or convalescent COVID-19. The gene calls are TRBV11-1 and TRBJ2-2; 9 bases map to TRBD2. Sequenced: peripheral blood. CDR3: CASSSSSGKGTGELFF. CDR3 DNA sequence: TGTGCCAGCAGCTCGTCTAGCGGGAAGGGAACCGGGGAGCTGTTTTTT.